These 6 T cell receptor beta chains came from one sample sequenced in a study of blood T cell repertoires in COVID-19. TCRdb keeps only in-frame clones here, not all; method: immunoSEQ multiplex PCR. The sample has roughly 93,000 clones; 89% are singletons. The sample was peripheral blood. The source is a man aged 50 to 60 with acute or convalescent COVID-19.

The genes are TRBV6-1 and TRBJ1-2; D gene ambiguous. The CDR3 extends over 14 amino acids. V was clipped by 1 base and J by 4 bases, with 10 bases between them. CDR1 is MNHNS and CDR2 is SASEGT in the germline V gene. The CDR3 is CASSEGHTGYGYTF. The CDR3 DNA sequence: TGTGCCAGCAGTGAAGGGCATACGGGCTATGGCTACACCTTC.

The rearrangement joins TRBV5-4 to TRBJ2-3; D perhaps matches TRBD2 (7 bases). The CDR3 contains 16 residues. Trimming took 0 bases from V and 4 from J, leaving 15 bases between them. Germline lookup yields CDR1 SGHNT and CDR2 YYREEE (reference sequence). Here the CDR3 DNA reads TGTGCCAGCAGCTTGGTATTTAGGGGGGGCCCAGATACGCAGTATTTT. Its translation is CASSLVFRGGPDTQYF. The whole variable domain, filled in from reference TRBV5-4 and TRBJ2-3, reads ETGVTQSPTHLIKTRGQQVTLRCSSQSGHNTVSWYQQALGQGPQFIFQYYREEENGRGNFPPRFSGLQFPNYSSELNVNALELDDSALYLCASSLVFRGGPDTQYFGPGTRLTVL.

The CDR3 DNA reads TGCGCCAGCAGCTTGGGTATTGGGACTCCACCGCTCAATGAGCAGTTCTTC. This encodes CASSLGIGTPPLNEQFF. The V gene is TRBV5-1, the J gene TRBJ2-1; maybe TRBD2 (6 bases). The V and J ends lost 0 bases and 6 bases respectively, with 19 bases between them. The CDR3 consists of 17 residues. Germline values: CDR1 SGHRS, CDR2 YFSETQ.

The J gene is TRBJ2-7, the V gene TRBV7-9; 9 bases agree with TRBD1. Germline CDR1 is SEHNR and CDR2 is FQNEAQ (reference sequence). The CDR3 consists of 14 residues. Trimming took 4 bases from V and 2 from J; bases not matched to a gene: 3. Here the CDR3 DNA reads TGTGCCAGCAGCTCCTGGACAGGGGCCTACGAGCAGTACTTC. Its translation: CASSSWTGAYEQYF. The entire variable domain, with the rest obtained from reference TRBV7-9 and TRBJ2-7, is as follows: DTGVSQNPRHKITKRGQNVTFRCDPISEHNRLYWYRQTLGQGPEFLTYFQNEAQLEKSRLLSDRFSAERPKGSFSTLEIQRTEQGDSAMYLCASSSWTGAYEQYFGPGTRLTVT.

The V call is TRBV19, the J call TRBJ2-1, with 9 bases identical to TRBD2. CDR1 LNHDA and CDR2 SQIVND come from the germline V gene (reference sequence). The CDR3 has 16 amino acids. The V gene end was trimmed by 3 bases and the J gene end by 1 base; junction bases not matched to a gene: 4. As DNA, the CDR3 is TGTGCCAGTAGTATTTATCTAGCGGGGTCCTACAATGAGCAGTTCTTC. It translates to CASSIYLAGSYNEQFF.

The chain recombines TRBV19 with TRBJ1-2; tentative D call: TRBD1 (6 bases). Germline CDR1 reads LNHDA; CDR2 reads SQIVND (reference sequence). The ends were cut back, 6 bases at V and 4 bases at J, with 18 bases in the middle. The CDR3 extends over 15 amino acids. CDR3 DNA: TGTGCCAGTAGCTACTCCTGGGACAAGATCTATGGCTACACCTTC. This encodes CASSYSWDKIYGYTF.